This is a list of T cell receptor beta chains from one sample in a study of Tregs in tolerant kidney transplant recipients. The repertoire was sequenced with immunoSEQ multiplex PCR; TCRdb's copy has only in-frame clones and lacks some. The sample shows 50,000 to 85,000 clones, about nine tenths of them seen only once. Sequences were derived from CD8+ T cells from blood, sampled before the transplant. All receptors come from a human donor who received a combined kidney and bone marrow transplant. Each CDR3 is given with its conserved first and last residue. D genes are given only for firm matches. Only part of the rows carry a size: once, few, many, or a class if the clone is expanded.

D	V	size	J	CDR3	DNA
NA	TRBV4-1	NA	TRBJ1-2	CASSQDGVSMNYGYTF	TGCGCCAGCAGCCAAGACGGGGTCAGCATGAACTATGGCTACACCTTC
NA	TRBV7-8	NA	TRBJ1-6	CASSLMAGEGSPLHF	TGTGCCAGCAGCTTAATGGCAGGGGAAGGTTCACCCCTCCACTTT
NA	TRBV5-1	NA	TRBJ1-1	CASSLAQGLNTEAFF	TGCGCCAGCAGCTTGGCCCAGGGCTTGAACACTGAAGCTTTCTTT
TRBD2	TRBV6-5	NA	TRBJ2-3	CASSRVAGSTDTQYF	TGTGCCAGCAGTAGGGTAGCGGGGAGCACAGATACGCAGTATTTT
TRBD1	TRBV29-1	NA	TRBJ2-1	CSVTGGAYNEQFF	TGCAGCGTTACAGGGGGCGCGTATAATGAGCAGTTCTTC
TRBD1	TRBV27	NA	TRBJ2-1	CASSNRGNEQFF	TGTGCCAGCAGTAACAGGGGAAATGAGCAGTTCTTC
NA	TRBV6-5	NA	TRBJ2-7	CASSSRTAAYEQYF	TGTGCCAGCAGTTCCCGGACAGCCGCCTACGAGCAGTACTTC
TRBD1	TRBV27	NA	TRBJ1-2	CASSSYPGGQENYGYTF	TGTGCCAGCAGTTCGTACCCCGGAGGACAGGAAAACTATGGCTACACCTTC
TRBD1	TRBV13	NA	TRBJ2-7	CASSSGTGSYEQYF	TGTGCCAGCAGCTCCGGGACAGGATCCTACGAGCAGTACTTC
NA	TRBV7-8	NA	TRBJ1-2	CASSSLAGAAERSYGYTF	TGTGCCAGCAGCTCCCTGGCAGGGGCAGCAGAGCGTAGCTATGGCTACACCTTC
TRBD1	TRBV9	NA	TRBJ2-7	CASSVGGTGSYEQYF	TGTGCCAGCAGCGTAGGTGGGACAGGGTCCTACGAGCAGTACTTC
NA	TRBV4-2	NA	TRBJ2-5	CASSQSILGPQETQYF	TGTGCCAGCAGCCAGTCTATACTAGGGCCCCAAGAGACCCAGTACTTC
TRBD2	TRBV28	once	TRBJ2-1	CASRSSREGRNEQFF	TGTGCCAGCAGATCCAGCCGGGAGGGCCGGAATGAGCAGTTCTTC
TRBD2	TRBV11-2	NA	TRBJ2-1	CASSSLAGEVYEQFF	TGTGCCAGCAGCTCCCTAGCGGGAGAGGTGTATGAGCAGTTCTTC
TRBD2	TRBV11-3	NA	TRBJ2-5	CASSAGTSGRTLEETQYF	TGTGCCAGCAGTGCCGGGACTAGCGGGAGGACCCTCGAGGAGACCCAGTACTTC
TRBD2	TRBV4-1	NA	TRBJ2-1	CASSQTSGTSYNEQFF	TGCGCCAGCAGCCAAACTAGCGGAACTTCCTACAATGAGCAGTTCTTC
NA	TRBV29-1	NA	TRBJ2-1	CSVEDRWSSYNEQFF	TGCAGCGTTGAAGATCGGTGGAGCTCCTACAATGAGCAGTTCTTC